This TCR beta chain stems from a study of blood T cell repertoires in COVID-19. The germline CDR1 and CDR2 sequences are KGHDR and SFDVKD. The CDR3 is 15 amino acids. Trimming took 4 bases from V and 7 from J; bases not matched to a gene: 7. Using immunoSEQ multiplex PCR, the repertoire was profiled, and TCRdb retains in-frame clones only, with some absent. The sample records 250,000 to 300,000 clones, 75% to 95% being singletons. Participants were placed into cohorts based on the clinical history they reported. Donors of Cohort 3 who recovered were those that had two negative PCRs, clearance, or symptom resolution.

The clonotype originates from a woman in her 30s who had recovered from COVID-19. The chain employs TRBV24-1 and TRBJ2-1, with 9 bases matching TRBD2. The sequenced material came from PBMCs or T cells enriched from blood (not recorded which). The DNA for the CDR3 is TGTGCCACCAGTGACCCTCCTAGCGGGGATAATGAGCAGTTCTTC. Protein product: CATSDPPSGDNEQFF.